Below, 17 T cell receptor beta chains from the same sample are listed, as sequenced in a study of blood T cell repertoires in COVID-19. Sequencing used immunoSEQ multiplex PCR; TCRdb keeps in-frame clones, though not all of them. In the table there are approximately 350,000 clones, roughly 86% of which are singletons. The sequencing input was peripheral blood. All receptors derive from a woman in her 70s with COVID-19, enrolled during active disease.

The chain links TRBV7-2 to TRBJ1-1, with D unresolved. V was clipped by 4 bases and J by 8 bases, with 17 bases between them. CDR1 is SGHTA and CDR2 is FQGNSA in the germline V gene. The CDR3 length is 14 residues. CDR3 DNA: TGTGCCAGCAGCTACAGTTTGACGTCCTTAGAAGCTTTCTTT. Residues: CASSYSLTSLEAFF.

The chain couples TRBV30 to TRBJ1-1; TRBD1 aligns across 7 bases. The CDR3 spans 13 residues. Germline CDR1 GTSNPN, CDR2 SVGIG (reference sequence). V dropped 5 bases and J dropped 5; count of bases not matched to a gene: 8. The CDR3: CAWASGGWTEAFF. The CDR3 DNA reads TGTGCCTGGGCGTCAGGGGGGTGGACTGAAGCTTTCTTT.

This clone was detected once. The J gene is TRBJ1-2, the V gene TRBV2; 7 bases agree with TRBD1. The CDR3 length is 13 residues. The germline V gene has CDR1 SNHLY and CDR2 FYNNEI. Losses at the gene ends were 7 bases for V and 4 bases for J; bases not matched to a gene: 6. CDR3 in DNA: TGTGCCAGCAATCAGGGGGATTTCTATGGCTACACCTTC. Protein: CASNQGDFYGYTF.

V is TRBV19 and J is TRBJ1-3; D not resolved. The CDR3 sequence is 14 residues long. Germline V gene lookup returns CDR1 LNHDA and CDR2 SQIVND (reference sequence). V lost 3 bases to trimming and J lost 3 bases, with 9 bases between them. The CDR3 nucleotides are TGTGCCAGTAGTATGGTGGTCGGTGGAAACACCATATATTTT. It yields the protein CASSMVVGGNTIYF.

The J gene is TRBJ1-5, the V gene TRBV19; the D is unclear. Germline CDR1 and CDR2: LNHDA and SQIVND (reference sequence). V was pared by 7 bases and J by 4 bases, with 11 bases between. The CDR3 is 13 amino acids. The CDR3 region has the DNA TGTGCCAGTAATCCGACACTTAATCAGCCCCAGCATTTT. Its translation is CASNPTLNQPQHF.

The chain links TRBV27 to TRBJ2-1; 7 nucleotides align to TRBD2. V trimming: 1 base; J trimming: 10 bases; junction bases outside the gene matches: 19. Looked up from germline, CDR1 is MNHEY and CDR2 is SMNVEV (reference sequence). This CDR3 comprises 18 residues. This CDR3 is CASSLYLRGAGDSGEQFF. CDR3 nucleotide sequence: TGTGCCAGCAGTTTATACCTCCGCGGCGCGGGGGATTCAGGGGAGCAGTTCTTC.

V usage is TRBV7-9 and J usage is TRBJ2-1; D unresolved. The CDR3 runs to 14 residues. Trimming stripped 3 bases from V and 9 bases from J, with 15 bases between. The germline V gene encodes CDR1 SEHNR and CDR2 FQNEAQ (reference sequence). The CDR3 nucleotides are TGTGCCAGCAGCTTTTATGGAGCCATGGGTGAGCAGTTCTTC. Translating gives CASSFYGAMGEQFF.

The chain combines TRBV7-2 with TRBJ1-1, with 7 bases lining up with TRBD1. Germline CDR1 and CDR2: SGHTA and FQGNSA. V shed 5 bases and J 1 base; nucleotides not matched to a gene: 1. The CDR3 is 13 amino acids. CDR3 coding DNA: TGTGCCAGCAGCCGGGACAGGAACACTGAAGCTTTCTTT. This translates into CASSRDRNTEAFF.

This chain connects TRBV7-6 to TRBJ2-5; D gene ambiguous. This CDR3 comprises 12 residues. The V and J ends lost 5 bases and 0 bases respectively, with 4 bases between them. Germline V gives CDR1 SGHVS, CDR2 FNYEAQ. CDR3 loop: CASSPYQETQYF. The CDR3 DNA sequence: TGTGCCAGCAGCCCGTACCAAGAGACCCAGTACTTC.

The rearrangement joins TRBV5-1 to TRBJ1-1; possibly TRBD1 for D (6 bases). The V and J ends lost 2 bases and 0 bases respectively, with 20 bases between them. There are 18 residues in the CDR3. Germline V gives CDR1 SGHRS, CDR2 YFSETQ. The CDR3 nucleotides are TGCGCCAGCAGCTTCGTGGGGGCCCGTAAACCCATGAACACTGAAGCTTTCTTT. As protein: CASSFVGARKPMNTEAFF.

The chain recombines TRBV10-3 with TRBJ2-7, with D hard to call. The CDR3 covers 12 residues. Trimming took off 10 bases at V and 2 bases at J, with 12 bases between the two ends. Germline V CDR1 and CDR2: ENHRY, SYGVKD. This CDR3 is CATTSVTYEQYF. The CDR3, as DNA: TGTGCCACGACGAGCGTTACCTACGAGCAGTACTTC.

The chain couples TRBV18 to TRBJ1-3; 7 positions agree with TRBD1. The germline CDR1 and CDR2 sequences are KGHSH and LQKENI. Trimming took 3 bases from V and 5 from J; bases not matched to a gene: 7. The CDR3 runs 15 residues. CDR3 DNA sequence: TGTGCCAGCTCACCCTGGACAGGCGCAAGAAACACCATATATTTT. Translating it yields CASSPWTGARNTIYF.

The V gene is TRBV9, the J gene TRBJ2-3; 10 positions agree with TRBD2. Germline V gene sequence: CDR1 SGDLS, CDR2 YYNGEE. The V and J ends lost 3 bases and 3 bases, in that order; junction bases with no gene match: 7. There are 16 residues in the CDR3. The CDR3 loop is CASSEPLAGVTDTQYF. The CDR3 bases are TGTGCCAGCAGCGAGCCTCTAGCGGGGGTTACAGATACGCAGTATTTT. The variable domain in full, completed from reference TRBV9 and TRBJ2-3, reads DSGVTQTPKHLITATGQRVTLRCSPRSGDLSVYWYQQSLDQGLQFLIQYYNGEERAKGNILERFSAQQFPDLHSELNLSSLELGDSALYFCASSEPLAGVTDTQYFGPGTRLTVL.

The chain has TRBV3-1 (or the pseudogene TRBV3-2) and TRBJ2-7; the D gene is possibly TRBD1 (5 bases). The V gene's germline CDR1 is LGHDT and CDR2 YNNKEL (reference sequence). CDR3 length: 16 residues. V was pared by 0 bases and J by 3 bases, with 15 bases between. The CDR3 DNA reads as TGTGCCAGCAGCCAAGATGTAGTGCAGGGCCGCTACGAGCAGTACTTC. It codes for CASSQDVVQGRYEQYF.

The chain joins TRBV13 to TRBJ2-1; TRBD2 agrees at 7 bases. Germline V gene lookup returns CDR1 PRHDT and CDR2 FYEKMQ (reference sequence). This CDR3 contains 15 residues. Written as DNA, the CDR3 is TGTGGCGGGTCTAGCGGATCGAGCTCCTACAATGAGCAGTTCTTC. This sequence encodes CGGSSGSSSYNEQFF. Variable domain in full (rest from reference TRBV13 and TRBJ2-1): AAGVIQSPRHLIKEKRETATLKCYPIPRHDTVYWYQQGPGQDPQFLISFYEKMQSDKGSIPDRFSAQQFSDYHSELNMSSLELGDSALYFCGGSSGSSSYNEQFFGPGTRLTVL.

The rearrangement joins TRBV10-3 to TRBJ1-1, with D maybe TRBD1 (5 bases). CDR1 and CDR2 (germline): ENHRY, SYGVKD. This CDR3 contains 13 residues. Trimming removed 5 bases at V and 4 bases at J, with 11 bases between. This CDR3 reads CAISSTGTTEAFF. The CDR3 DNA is TGTGCCATCAGTTCCACAGGTACCACTGAAGCTTTCTTT.

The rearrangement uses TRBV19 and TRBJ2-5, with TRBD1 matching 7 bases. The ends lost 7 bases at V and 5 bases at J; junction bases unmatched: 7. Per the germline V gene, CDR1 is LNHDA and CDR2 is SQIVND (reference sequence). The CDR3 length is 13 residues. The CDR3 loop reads CASKKGATETQYF. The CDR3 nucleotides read TGTGCCAGTAAGAAGGGGGCCACGGAGACCCAGTACTTC.